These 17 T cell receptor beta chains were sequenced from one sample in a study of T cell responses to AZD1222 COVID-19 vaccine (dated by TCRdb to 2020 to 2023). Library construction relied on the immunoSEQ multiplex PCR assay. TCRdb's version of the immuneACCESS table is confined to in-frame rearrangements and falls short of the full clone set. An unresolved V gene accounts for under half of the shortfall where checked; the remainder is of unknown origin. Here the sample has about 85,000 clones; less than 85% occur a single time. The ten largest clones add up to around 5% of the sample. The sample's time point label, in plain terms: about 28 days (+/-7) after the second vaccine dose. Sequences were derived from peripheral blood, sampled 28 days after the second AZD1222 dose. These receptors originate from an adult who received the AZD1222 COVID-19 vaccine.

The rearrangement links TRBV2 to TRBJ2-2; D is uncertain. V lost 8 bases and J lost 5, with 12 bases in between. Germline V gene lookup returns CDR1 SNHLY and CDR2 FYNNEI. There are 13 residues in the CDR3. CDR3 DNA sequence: TGTGCCAGCCGTAAGGAGTCGACCGGGGAGCTGTTTTTT. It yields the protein CASRKESTGELFF.

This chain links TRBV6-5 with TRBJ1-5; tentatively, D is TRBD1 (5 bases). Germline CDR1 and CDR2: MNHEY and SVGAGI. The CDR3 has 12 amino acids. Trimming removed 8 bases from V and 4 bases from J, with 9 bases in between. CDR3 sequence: CASGAPNQPQHF. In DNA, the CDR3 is TGTGCCAGCGGGGCCCCTAATCAGCCCCAGCATTTT.

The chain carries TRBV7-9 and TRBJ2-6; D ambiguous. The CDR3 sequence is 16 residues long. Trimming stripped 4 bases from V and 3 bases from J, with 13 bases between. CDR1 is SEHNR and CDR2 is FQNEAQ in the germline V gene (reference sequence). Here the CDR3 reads CASSSNSPVGANVLTF. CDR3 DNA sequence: TGTGCCAGCAGCTCCAACTCTCCTGTTGGGGCCAACGTCCTGACTTTC.

CDR3 DNA sequence: TGTGCCAGCAGCATCGGGCTAGCGGGTCTGTACACAGATACGCAGTATTTT. It translates to CASSIGLAGLYTDTQYF. The V call is TRBV21-1, the J call TRBJ2-3; the tabulated D call, TRBD2, remains unverified against the DNA. TRBV21-1 is deemed a pseudogene. This CDR3 region has 17 residues.

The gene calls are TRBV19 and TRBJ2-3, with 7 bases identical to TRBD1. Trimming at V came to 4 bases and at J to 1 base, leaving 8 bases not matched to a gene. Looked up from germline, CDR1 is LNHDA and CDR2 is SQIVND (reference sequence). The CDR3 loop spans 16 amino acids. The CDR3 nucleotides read TGTGCCAGTAGTACTGCGACAGGGCTCGGCACAGATACGCAGTATTTT. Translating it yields CASSTATGLGTDTQYF.

The CDR3 loop reads CASSLGGGSNQPQHF. The CDR3 nucleotides read TGCGCCAGCAGCCTGGGGGGAGGGTCGAATCAGCCCCAGCATTTT. This chain links TRBV5-1 with TRBJ1-5; possibly TRBD1 for D (5 bases). V was trimmed by 4 bases and J by 4 bases, leaving 15 bases between them. Germline CDR1 is SGHRS and CDR2 is YFSETQ. The CDR3 is made up of 15 amino acids.

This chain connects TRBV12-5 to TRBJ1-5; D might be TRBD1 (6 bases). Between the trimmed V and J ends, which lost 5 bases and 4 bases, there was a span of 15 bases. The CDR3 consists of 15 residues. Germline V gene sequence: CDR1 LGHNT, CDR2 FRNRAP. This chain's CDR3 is CASGVSQGWNQPQHF. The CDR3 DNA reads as TGTGCTAGTGGTGTCTCACAGGGTTGGAATCAGCCCCAGCATTTT.

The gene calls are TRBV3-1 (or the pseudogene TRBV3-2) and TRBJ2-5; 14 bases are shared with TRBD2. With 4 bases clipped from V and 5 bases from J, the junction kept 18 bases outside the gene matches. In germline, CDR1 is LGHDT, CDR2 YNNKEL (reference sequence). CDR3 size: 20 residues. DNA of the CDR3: TGTGCCAGCAGCCGATGGCACCCCTCTGGGACTAGCGGGGGAGGTGAGACCCAGTACTTC. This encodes CASSRWHPSGTSGGGETQYF.

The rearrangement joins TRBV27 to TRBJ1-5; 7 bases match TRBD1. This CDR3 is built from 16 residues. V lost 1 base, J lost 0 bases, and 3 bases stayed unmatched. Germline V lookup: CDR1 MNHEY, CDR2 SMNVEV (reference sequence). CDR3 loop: CASSLLGGLSNQPQHF. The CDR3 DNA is TGTGCCAGCAGTTTATTAGGGGGCCTTAGCAATCAGCCCCAGCATTTT.

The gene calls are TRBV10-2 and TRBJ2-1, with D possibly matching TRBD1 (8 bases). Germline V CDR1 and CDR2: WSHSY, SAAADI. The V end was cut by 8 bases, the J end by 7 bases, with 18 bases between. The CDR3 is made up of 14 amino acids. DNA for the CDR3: TGCGCCAGCGGGGGGGCAGGGGGCTCAAATGAGCAGTTCTTC. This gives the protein CASGGAGGSNEQFF.

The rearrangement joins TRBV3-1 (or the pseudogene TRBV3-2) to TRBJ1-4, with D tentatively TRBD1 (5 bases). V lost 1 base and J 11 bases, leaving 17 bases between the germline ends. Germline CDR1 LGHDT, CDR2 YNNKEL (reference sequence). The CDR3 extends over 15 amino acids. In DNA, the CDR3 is TGTGCCAGCAGCCAAGGTCTGTTCGGGGGGGAGAAACTGTTTTTT. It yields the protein CASSQGLFGGEKLFF.

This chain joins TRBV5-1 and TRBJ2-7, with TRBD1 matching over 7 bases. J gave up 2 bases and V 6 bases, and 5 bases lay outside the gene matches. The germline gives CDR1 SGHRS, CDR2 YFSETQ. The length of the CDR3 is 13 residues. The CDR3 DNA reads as TGCGCCAGCACCGGGACAGTCCCCTACGAGCAGTACTTC. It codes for CASTGTVPYEQYF.

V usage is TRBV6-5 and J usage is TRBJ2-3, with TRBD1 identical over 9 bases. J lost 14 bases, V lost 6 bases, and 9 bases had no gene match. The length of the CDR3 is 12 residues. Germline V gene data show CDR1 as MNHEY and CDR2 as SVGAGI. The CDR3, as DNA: TGTGCCAGCAGCCACGACTGGACAGGGGTGTATTTT. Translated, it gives CASSHDWTGVYF.

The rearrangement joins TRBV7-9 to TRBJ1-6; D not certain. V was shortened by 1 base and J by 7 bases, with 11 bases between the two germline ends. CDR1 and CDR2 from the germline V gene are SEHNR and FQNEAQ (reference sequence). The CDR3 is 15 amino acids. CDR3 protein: CASSLGSAYNSPLHF. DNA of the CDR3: TGTGCCAGCAGCTTAGGGTCGGCTTACAATTCACCCCTCCACTTT. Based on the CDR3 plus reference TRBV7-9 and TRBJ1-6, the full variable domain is DTGVSQNPRHKITKRGQNVTFRCDPISEHNRLYWYRQTLGQGPEFLTYFQNEAQLEKSRLLSDRFSAERPKGSFSTLEIQRTEQGDSAMYLCASSLGSAYNSPLHFGNGTRLTVT.

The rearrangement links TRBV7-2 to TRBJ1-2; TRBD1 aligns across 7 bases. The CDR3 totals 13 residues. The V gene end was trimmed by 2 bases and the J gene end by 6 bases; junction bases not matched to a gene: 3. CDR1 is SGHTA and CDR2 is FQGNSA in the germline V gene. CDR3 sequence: CASSLRGLDGYTF. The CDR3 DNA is TGTGCCAGCAGCTTAAGGGGGCTGGATGGCTACACCTTC.

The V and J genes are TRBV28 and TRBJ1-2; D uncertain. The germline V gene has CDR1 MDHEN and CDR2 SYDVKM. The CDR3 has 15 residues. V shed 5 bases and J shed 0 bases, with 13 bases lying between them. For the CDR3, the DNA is TGTGCCAGCAGTGCCGCCGGAGGCTCTAACTATGGCTACACCTTC. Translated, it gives CASSAAGGSNYGYTF.

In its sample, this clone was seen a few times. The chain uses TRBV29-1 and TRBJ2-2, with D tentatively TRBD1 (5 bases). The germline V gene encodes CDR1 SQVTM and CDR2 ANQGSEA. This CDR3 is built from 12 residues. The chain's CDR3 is CTVGLNTGELFF. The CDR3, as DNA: TGCACCGTGGGGCTGAACACCGGGGAGCTGTTTTTT.